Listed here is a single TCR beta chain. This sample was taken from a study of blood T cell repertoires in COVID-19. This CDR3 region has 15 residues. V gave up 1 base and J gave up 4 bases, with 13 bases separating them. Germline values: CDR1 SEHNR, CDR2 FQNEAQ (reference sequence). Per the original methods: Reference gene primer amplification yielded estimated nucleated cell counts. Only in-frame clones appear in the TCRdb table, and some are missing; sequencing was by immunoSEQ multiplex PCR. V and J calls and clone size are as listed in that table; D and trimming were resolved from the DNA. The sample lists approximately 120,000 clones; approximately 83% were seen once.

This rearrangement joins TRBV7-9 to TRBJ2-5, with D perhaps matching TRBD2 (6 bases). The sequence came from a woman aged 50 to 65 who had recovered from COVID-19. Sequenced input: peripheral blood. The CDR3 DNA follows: TGTGCCAGCAGCTTAGTGGGGGGAGCCAGAGAGACCCAGTACTTC. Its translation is CASSLVGGARETQYF.